Below, 13 T cell receptor beta chains from the same sample are listed, as sequenced in a study of blood T cell repertoires in COVID-19. TCRdb keeps only in-frame clones here, not all; method: immunoSEQ multiplex PCR. The top ten clones hold around 5% of a sample with some 370,000 clones, 80% to 85% of them seen once. The specimen sequenced was PBMCs or T cells enriched from blood (not recorded which). These receptors originate from a woman in her fifties or sixties who had recovered from COVID-19.

This clone was seen more than once but under ten times. The junction differs from germline at one of its ends, possibly a read error. V usage is TRBV2 and J usage is TRBJ2-7, with D possibly matching TRBD1 (6 bases). The V gene's germline CDR1 is SNHLY and CDR2 FYNNEI. The CDR3 has 12 amino acids. The CDR3 sequence is CASSPWTERRNF. As DNA, the CDR3 is TGTGCCAGCAGCCCCTGGACAGAAAGAAGGAACTTC.

The V gene is TRBV6-1, the J gene TRBJ2-1; 7 bases align to TRBD2. Trimming at V came to 2 bases and at J to 4 bases, leaving 5 bases not matched to a gene. The CDR3 runs 15 residues. CDR1 is MNHNS, CDR2 SASEGT, per germline. Here the CDR3 DNA reads TGTGCCAGCAGTGAATGGGCGGGAGCGTACAATGAGCAGTTCTTC. This encodes CASSEWAGAYNEQFF.

The chain uses TRBV14 and TRBJ1-2; D remains unclear. CDR3 size: 15 residues. Germline V gene lookup returns CDR1 SGHDN and CDR2 FVKESK. The V and J ends lost 0 bases and 7 bases respectively, with 15 bases between them. CDR3 loop: CASSQDSRSARGYTF. DNA of the CDR3: TGTGCCAGCAGCCAAGATTCGAGGAGCGCGCGTGGCTACACCTTC.

The chain has TRBV28 and TRBJ1-2, with 8 bases aligning to TRBD1. CDR3 length: 13 amino acids. Germline assignment: CDR1 MDHEN and CDR2 SYDVKM. J gave up 4 bases and V 7 bases, and 5 bases lay outside the gene matches. As DNA, the CDR3 is TGTGCCAGCACCCGGACAGGGATCTATGGCTACACCTTC. It is translated as CASTRTGIYGYTF.

This chain joins TRBV27 and TRBJ1-3; maybe TRBD1 (6 bases). The CDR3 runs 16 residues. The V and J ends lost 5 bases and 4 bases respectively, with 18 bases between them. Germline CDR1 is MNHEY and CDR2 is SMNVEV (reference sequence). CDR3: CASSAKAGGLGNTIYF. The CDR3 DNA reads TGTGCCAGCAGTGCAAAGGCCGGGGGGCTAGGAAACACCATATATTTT.

This chain connects TRBV2 to TRBJ1-2; no clear D gene. V shed 6 bases and J shed 8 bases, with 13 bases lying between them. The CDR3 consists of 12 residues. CDR1 SNHLY and CDR2 FYNNEI come from the germline V gene. In DNA form, the CDR3 reads TGTGCCAGCAGGACCTCAGGATGGGGCTACACCTTC. As protein: CASRTSGWGYTF.

The chain joins TRBV5-1 to TRBJ2-3; TRBD1 aligns across 7 bases. Losses at the gene ends were 0 bases for V and 4 bases for J; bases not matched to a gene: 8. The germline gives CDR1 SGHRS, CDR2 YFSETQ. The CDR3 sequence is 16 residues long. CDR3 bases: TGCGCCAGCAGCTTGGAGGGGGCCGGGATCGCAGATACGCAGTATTTT. Protein sequence: CASSLEGAGIADTQYF.

The chain uses TRBV27 and TRBJ1-2; D possibly corresponds to TRBD1 (6 bases). The CDR3 is 14 residues long. Between the trimmed V and J ends, which lost 3 bases and 3 bases, there was a span of 11 bases. The V gene's germline CDR1 is MNHEY and CDR2 SMNVEV (reference sequence). The CDR3 loop is CASSLGHKHYGYTF. The CDR3 DNA reads as TGTGCCAGCAGTTTGGGACATAAGCACTATGGCTACACCTTC.

This rearrangement joins TRBV7-9 to TRBJ2-1; D unclear. The ends were cut back, 5 bases at V and 4 bases at J, with 15 bases in the middle. CDR3 length: 15 residues. Germline V gives CDR1 SEHNR, CDR2 FQNEAQ (reference sequence). CDR3 in amino acids: CASSRTEFSYNEQFF. The CDR3 DNA follows: TGTGCCAGCAGCAGAACAGAATTTTCATACAATGAGCAGTTCTTC.

This clone was seen only once. V gene TRBV5-1 combines with J gene TRBJ1-2, with 9 positions matching TRBD1. The germline CDR1 and CDR2 sequences are SGHRS and YFSETQ. The J segment lost 7 bases and the V segment lost 4 bases, leaving 11 bases of the junction unmatched. This CDR3 is 15 amino acids long. CDR3 loop: CASSANTGGAGGYTF. CDR3 bases: TGCGCCAGCAGCGCGAACACAGGGGGCGCGGGTGGCTACACCTTC.

The V gene is TRBV29-1, the J gene TRBJ1-1; TRBD1 is a possible D gene (5 bases). The V end was cut by 6 bases, the J end by 1 base, with 18 bases between. The CDR3 extends over 15 amino acids. CDR1 and CDR2 from the germline V gene are SQVTM and ANQGSEA. The CDR3 loop reads CSVLPVGRENTEAFF. CDR3 coding DNA: TGCAGCGTCCTTCCTGTGGGCAGGGAGAACACTGAAGCTTTCTTT.

This clone was recorded only once. The chain employs TRBV3-1 (or the pseudogene TRBV3-2) and TRBJ1-1; D is possibly TRBD1 (5 bases). Trimming pared 3 bases from V and 7 bases from J, leaving 15 bases between. Germline CDR1 and CDR2: LGHDT and YNNKEL (reference sequence). The CDR3 spans 14 residues. The CDR3 DNA reads as TGTGCCAGCAGCCAGGGGCGCCAAGGTAGTGAAGCTTTCTTT. Translating it yields CASSQGRQGSEAFF.

The rearrangement joins TRBV5-1 to TRBJ1-1, with D tentatively TRBD1 (6 bases). This CDR3 contains 14 residues. The V end lost 4 bases, the J end lost 2 bases, and 12 bases lay between the germline ends. Germline V CDR1 and CDR2: SGHRS, YFSETQ. In nucleotides, the CDR3 is TGCGCCAGCAGCGGACAGATCAAAAACACTGAAGCTTTCTTT. Its protein is CASSGQIKNTEAFF.